This is a list of T cell receptor beta chains from one sample in a study of shared clonotypes between healthy human individuals. Assay: immunoSEQ multiplex PCR; the TCRdb copy retains only in-frame clones and omits some. The data contain about 510,000 clones, approximately 79% of them seen just once; the ten biggest clones take up approximately 13%. Sequencing used PBMCs. The source is a woman between 40 and 50 years old in good health. Some clones in this sample may be carry-over from other donors' samples. Each CDR3 is given with its conserved first and last residue. Each record gives: J gene, D gene, clone size, V gene, CDR3 DNA, CDR3 protein. A D gene is named only where the DNA matches it firmly. Clone size is given for some rows only: seen once, a few or many times, or a class if the clone is expanded.

TRBJ1-2 | . | few | TRBV5-1 | TGCGCCAGCAGCTTGGAGCGGGCCTCGGGATGGTATGGCTACACCTTC | CASSLERASGWYGYTF
TRBJ2-5 | . | . | TRBV27 | TGTGCCAGCGGACACAGGGCCCAAGAGACCCAGTACTTC | CASGHRAQETQYF
TRBJ2-2 | TRBD2 | . | TRBV18 | TGTGCCAGCTCAGGCCGCGGCGGGAGTGGAGCCGGGGAGCTGTTTTTT | CASSGRGGSGAGELFF
TRBJ2-2 | . | . | TRBV9 | TGTGCCAGCAGCGTCAACGACTACACCGGGGAGCTGTTTTTT | CASSVNDYTGELFF
TRBJ2-3 | TRBD2 | . | TRBV5-1 | TGCGCCAGCAGCGCGAAAGGCTTACGGACTAGCGGGAGAATGGATACGCAGTATTTT | CASSAKGLRTSGRMDTQYF
TRBJ1-3 | . | few | TRBV19 | TGTGCCAGTAGTATCGCGCTCTCAAAGGATACCATATATTTT | CASSIALSKDTIYF
TRBJ2-7 | TRBD2 | . | TRBV28 | TGTGCCAGCAGTTCGGTGAGACAGGGACGGACTAGCGGGGGGGCCTACGAGCAGTACTTC | CASSSVRQGRTSGGAYEQYF
TRBJ2-1 | TRBD1 | . | TRBV5-4 | TGTGCCAGCAGCTCCGGGACAGGGGGCTACAATGAGCAGTTCTTC | CASSSGTGGYNEQFF
TRBJ2-2 | TRBD2 | once | TRBV4-1 | TGCGCCAGCAGCCAACCAGGGAGGGTTTACACCGGGGAGCTGTTTTTT | CASSQPGRVYTGELFF
TRBJ1-3 | . | . | TRBV2 | TGTGCCAGCAGCCGGGTCTCTGGAAACACCATATATTTT | CASSRVSGNTIYF
TRBJ1-1 | . | . | TRBV28 | TGTGCCAGCAGTTCATGGCGTGACACTGAAGCTTTCTTT | CASSSWRDTEAFF
TRBJ2-5 | . | . | TRBV5-1 | TGCGCCAGCAGCTTTTGGGGGGAGACCCAGTACTTC | CASSFWGETQYF
TRBJ2-1 | TRBD1 | many | TRBV27 | TGTGCCAGCATTCGACAGGGTGGGAATGAGCAGTTCTTC | CASIRQGGNEQFF
TRBJ2-4 | TRBD2 | once | TRBV7-8 | TGTGCCAGCAGCGAAAGAGGGGCTAGCGGAGCCCTCGGGGCCAAAAACATTCAGTACTTC | CASSERGASGALGAKNIQYF
TRBJ2-5 | . | . | TRBV6-6 | TGTGCCAGCAGTTACTCTGGGGAGGAGCAGTACTTC | CASSYSGEEQYF
TRBJ2-3 | TRBD2 | few | TRBV5-1 | TGCGCCAGCAGCAAACTAGCGGGAGGTCAGACAGATACGCAGTATTTT | CASSKLAGGQTDTQYF
TRBJ2-6 | . | . | TRBV5-4 | TGTGCCAGCAGCTTGGACCCCGGGGGGGCCAACGTCCTGACTTTC | CASSLDPGGANVLTF
TRBJ2-1 | TRBD2 | . | TRBV7-7 | TGTGCCAGCAGCCCCCTTAGCGGGAGTATCAATGAGCAGTTCTTC | CASSPLSGSINEQFF
TRBJ2-7 | . | . | TRBV7-8 | TGTGCCAGCAGCTTAGGTGATGGCTACGAGCAGTACTTC | CASSLGDGYEQYF
TRBJ2-5 | TRBD1 | . | TRBV27 | TGTGCCAGCAGCTACAGGGGGGAGTACCAAGAGACCCAGTACTTC | CASSYRGEYQETQYF
TRBJ2-7 | TRBD1 | many | TRBV5-1 | TGCGCCAGCAGCCCTGGGACAGGGGCATGGGGGACATCGGACGAGCAGTACTTC | CASSPGTGAWGTSDEQYF
TRBJ2-1 | . | few | TRBV10-3 | TGTGCCATCAGTGAGTCATTGGGGTCCGATTACAATGAGCAGTTCTTC | CAISESLGSDYNEQFF
TRBJ2-7 | TRBD2 | . | TRBV4-1 | TGCGCCAGCAGCCGGGGACTAGCGGGGGCCTACGAGCAGTACTTC | CASSRGLAGAYEQYF
TRBJ2-7 | TRBD1 | . | TRBV19 | TGTGCCAGTAGACAGGGGGGATACGAGCAGTACTTC | CASRQGGYEQYF
TRBJ2-7 | . | . | TRBV9 | TGTGCCAGCAGCGCGGAGTGGGTCGGGACCGAGCAGTACTTC | CASSAEWVGTEQYF
TRBJ1-1 | . | few | TRBV29-1 | TGCAGCGTTGAACGGGACTGGAACACTGAAGCTTTCTTT | CSVERDWNTEAFF
TRBJ2-1 | . | . | TRBV14 | TGTGCCAGCAGCCAAGATGCCGGTTACCCCAATGAGCAGTTCTTC | CASSQDAGYPNEQFF
TRBJ2-6 | . | . | TRBV14 | TGTGCCAGCAGCCAAGTGGGGGCTGGGGCCAACGTCCTGACTTTC | CASSQVGAGANVLTF
TRBJ2-5 | TRBD2 | . | TRBV15 | TGTGCCACCAGCAGAGATACTAGCGGGAGTGAGACCCAGTACTTC | CATSRDTSGSETQYF
TRBJ2-2 | TRBD1 | . | TRBV27 | TGTGCCAGCAGTTTACAGGGGGCGGGCACCGGGGAGCTGTTTTTT | CASSLQGAGTGELFF
TRBJ2-1 | TRBD2 | . | TRBV11-2 | TGTGCCAGCAGCCATGGGACTAGCGGTTACAATGAGCAGTTCTTC | CASSHGTSGYNEQFF
TRBJ2-2 | TRBD2 | . | TRBV5-3 | TGTGCCAGAAGCTTGGGTTTCCTAGGGCGGGAGAATACCGGGGAGCTGTTTTTT | CARSLGFLGRENTGELFF
TRBJ2-5 | . | few | TRBV2 | TGTGCCAGCAGTGCGGACAGCGCACAAGAGACCCAGTACTTC | CASSADSAQETQYF
TRBJ1-3 | . | . | TRBV6-5 | TGTGCCGCCGGGTCCACTGGAAACACCATATATTTT | CAAGSTGNTIYF
TRBJ2-1 | TRBD2 | . | TRBV5-1 | TGCGCCAGCAGCTTGGAACCGACTAGCGGCTACAATGAGCAGTTCTTC | CASSLEPTSGYNEQFF
TRBJ2-3 | . | once | TRBV30 | TGTGCCTGGAGCCGAGTCCGAGGGGGAGATACGCAGTATTTT | CAWSRVRGGDTQYF
TRBJ2-1 | . | . | TRBV5-4 | TGTGCCAGCAGCTACAAGACAAACAATGAGCAGTTCTTC | CASSYKTNNEQFF
TRBJ2-1 | . | . | TRBV10-3 | TGTGCCATCAGTGCCAAGGAACTAGCCGGAGGCAATGAGCAGTTCTTC | CAISAKELAGGNEQFF
TRBJ1-1 | . | few | TRBV6-1 | TGTGCCAGCAGTGGTCGGCTGGGCACTGAAGCTTTCTTT | CASSGRLGTEAFF
TRBJ2-1 | TRBD2 | once | TRBV7-8 | TGTGCCAGCAGCCTACGGACTAGCGGGAGGTCGGTTGAGCAGTTCTTC | CASSLRTSGRSVEQFF
TRBJ1-1 | TRBD1 | few | TRBV29-1 | TGCAGCGTCGCCGGCGGGACAGGCCGAACTATGAACACTGAAGCTTTCTTT | CSVAGGTGRTMNTEAFF
TRBJ2-2 | . | . | TRBV30 | TGTGCCCAGGGGAGGGCCGGGGAGCTGTTTTTT | CAQGRAGELFF
TRBJ2-3 | . | once | TRBV27 | TGTGCCAGCAGTTTTTCGGGACCAGACACAGATACGCAGTATTTT | CASSFSGPDTDTQYF
TRBJ2-1 | . | . | TRBV9 | TGTGCCAGCAGCCCTATCGGACAGACTTACAATGAGCAGTTCTTC | CASSPIGQTYNEQFF
TRBJ2-3 | . | . | TRBV6-1 | TGTGCCAGCAGCGCCCTCCTTAACACAGATACGCAGTATTTT | CASSALLNTDTQYF
TRBJ1-4 | TRBD1 | . | TRBV6-6 | TGTGCCACCTCCAACCAGGGGGGAGATGAAAAACTGTTTTTT | CATSNQGGDEKLFF
TRBJ1-3 | TRBD1 | . | TRBV19 | TGTGCCAGCCGGGACAGGAGCTCTGGAAACACCATATATTTT | CASRDRSSGNTIYF